The next 2 T cell receptor beta chains were all read from a single sample in a study of cytomegalovirus exposure and HLA in healthy donors. The table came from immunoSEQ multiplex PCR; TCRdb's copy has only in-frame clones and leaves some out. The profile shows 100,000 to 150,000 clones, about 93% of them singletons. The specimen was PBMCs. These receptors were taken from a woman aged 18-35 years in good health and CMV-seronegative.

The chain is built from TRBV11-2 and TRBJ1-3; TRBD1 is a possible D gene (5 bases). Germline loops: CDR1 SGHAT, CDR2 FQNNGV. The CDR3 totals 14 residues. Deletions cut 3 bases from V and 9 bases from J, with 15 bases between. CDR3 amino acids: CASSFSPPGGTIYF. The CDR3 DNA follows: TGTGCCAGCAGCTTTTCGCCCCCCGGGGGCACCATATATTTT.

The CDR3 here is CASKKAANTEAFF. For the CDR3, the DNA is TGTGCCAGTAAGAAAGCGGCGAACACTGAAGCTTTCTTT. The chain carries TRBV19 and TRBJ1-1; the D is unclear. Germline CDR1 is LNHDA and CDR2 is SQIVND (reference sequence). The CDR3 is made up of 13 amino acids. V lost 7 bases and J lost 1, with 10 bases in between.